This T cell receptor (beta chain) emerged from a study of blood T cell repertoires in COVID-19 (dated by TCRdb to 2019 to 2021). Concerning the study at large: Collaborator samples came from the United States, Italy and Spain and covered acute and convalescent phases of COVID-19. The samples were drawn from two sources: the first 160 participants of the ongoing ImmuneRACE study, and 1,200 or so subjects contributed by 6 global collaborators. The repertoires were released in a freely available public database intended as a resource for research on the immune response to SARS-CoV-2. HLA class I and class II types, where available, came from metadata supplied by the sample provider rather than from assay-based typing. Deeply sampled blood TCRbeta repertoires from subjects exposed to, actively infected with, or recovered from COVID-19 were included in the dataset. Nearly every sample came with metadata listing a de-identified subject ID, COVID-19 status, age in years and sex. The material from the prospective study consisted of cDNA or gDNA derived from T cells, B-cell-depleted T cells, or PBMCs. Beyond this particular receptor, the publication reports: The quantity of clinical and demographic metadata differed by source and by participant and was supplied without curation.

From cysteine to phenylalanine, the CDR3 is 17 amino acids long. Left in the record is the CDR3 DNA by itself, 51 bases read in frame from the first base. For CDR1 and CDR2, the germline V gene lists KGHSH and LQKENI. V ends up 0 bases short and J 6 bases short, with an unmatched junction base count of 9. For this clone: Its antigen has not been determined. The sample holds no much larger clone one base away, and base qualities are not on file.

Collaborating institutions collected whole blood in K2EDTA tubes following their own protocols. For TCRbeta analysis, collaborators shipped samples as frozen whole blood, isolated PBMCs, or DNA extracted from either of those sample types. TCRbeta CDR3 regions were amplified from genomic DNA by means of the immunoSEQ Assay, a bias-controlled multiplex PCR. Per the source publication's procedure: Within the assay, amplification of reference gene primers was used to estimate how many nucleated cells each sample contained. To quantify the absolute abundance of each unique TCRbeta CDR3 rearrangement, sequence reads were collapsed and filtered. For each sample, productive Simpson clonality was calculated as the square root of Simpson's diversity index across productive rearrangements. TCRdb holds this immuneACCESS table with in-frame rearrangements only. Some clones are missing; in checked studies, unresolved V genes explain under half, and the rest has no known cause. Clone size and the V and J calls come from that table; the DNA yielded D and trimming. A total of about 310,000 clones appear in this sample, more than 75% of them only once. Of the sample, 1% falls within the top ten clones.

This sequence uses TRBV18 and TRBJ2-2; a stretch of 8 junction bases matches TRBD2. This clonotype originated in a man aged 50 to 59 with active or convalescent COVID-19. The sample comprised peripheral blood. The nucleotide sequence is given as TGTGCCAGCTCACCACCGTGGAGCGGGAGTATTCCCGGGGAGCTGTTTTTT. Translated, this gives CASSPPWSGSIPGELFF.